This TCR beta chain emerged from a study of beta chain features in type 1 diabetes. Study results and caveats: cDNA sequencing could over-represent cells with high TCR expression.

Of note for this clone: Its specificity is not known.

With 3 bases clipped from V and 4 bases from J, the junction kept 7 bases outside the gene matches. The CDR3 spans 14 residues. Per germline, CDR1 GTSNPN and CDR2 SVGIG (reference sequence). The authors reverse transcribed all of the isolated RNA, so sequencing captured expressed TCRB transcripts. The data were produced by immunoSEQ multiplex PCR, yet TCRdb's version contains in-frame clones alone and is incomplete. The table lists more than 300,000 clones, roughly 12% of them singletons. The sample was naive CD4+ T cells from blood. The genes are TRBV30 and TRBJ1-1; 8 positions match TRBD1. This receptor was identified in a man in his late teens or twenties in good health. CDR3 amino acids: CAWSPHRGITEAFF. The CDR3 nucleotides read TGTGCCTGGAGCCCTCACAGGGGGATCACTGAAGCTTTCTTT.